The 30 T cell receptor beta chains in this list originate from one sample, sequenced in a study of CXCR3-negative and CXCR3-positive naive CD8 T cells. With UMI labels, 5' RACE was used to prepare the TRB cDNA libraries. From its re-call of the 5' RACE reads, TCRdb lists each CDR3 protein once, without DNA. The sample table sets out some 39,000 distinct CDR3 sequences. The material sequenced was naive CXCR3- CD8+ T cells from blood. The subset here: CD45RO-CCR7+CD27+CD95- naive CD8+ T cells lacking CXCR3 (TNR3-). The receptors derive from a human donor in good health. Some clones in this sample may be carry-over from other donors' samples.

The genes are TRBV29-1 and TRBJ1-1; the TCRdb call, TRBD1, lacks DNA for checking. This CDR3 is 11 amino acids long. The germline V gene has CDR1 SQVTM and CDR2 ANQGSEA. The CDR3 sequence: CSVETQGAAFF. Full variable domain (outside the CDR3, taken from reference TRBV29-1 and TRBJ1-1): SAVISQKPSRDICQRGTSLTIQCQVDSQVTMMFWYRQQPGQSLTLIATANQGSEATYESGFVIDKFPISRPNLTFSTLTVSNMSPEDSSIYLCSVETQGAAFFGQGTRLTVV.

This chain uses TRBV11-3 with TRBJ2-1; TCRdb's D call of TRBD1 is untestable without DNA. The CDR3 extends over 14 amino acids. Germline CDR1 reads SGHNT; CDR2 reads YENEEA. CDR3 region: CASSYKGREHEQFF.

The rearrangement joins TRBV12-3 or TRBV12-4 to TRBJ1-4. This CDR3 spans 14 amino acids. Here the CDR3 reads CASSPNTRHEKLFF.

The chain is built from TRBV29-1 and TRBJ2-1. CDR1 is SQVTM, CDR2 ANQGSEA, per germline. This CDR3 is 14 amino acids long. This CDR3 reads CSVVVGMGSYEQFF.

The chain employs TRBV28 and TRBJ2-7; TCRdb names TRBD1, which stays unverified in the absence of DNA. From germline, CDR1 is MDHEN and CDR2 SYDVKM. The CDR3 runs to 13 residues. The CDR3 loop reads CASSLLPGIEQYF.

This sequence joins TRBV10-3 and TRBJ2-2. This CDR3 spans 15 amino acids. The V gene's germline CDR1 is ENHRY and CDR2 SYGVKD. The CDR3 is CAISESTGWTGELFF.

The CDR3 is CASRLTGNTGELFF. The rearrangement joins TRBV7-2 to TRBJ2-2. The germline gives CDR1 SGHTA, CDR2 FQGNSA. This CDR3 comprises 14 residues. The entire variable domain, with the rest obtained from reference TRBV7-2 and TRBJ2-2, is as follows: GAGVSQSPSNKVTEKGKDVELRCDPISGHTALYWYRQSLGQGLEFLIYFQGNSAPDKSGLPSDRFSAERTGGSVSTLTIQRTQQEDSAVYLCASRLTGNTGELFFGEGSRLTVL.

CDR3 sequence reads: CASSLILAGTGELFF. The V call is TRBV27, the J call TRBJ2-2; the D call from TCRdb, TRBD2, cannot be confirmed without DNA. The CDR3 has 15 amino acids. CDR1 and CDR2 (germline): MNHEY, SMNVEV (reference sequence).

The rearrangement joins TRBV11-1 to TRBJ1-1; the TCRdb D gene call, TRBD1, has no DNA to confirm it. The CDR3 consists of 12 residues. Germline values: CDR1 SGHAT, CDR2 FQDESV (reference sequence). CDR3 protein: CASSSDRIVTFF.

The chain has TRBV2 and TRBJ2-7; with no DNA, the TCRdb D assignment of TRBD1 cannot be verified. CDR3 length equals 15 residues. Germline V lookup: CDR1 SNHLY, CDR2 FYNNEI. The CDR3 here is CASRLTVIPTYEQYF. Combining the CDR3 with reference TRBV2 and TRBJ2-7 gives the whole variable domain EPEVTQTPSHQVTQMGQEVILRCVPISNHLYFYWYRQILGQKVEFLVSFYNNEISEKSEIFDDQFSVERPDGSNFTLKIRSTKLEDSAMYFCASRLTVIPTYEQYFGPGTRLTVT.

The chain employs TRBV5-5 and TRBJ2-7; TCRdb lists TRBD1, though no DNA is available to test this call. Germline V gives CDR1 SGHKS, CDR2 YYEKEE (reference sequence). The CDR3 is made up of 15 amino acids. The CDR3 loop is CASSIVQDTGQGQYF.

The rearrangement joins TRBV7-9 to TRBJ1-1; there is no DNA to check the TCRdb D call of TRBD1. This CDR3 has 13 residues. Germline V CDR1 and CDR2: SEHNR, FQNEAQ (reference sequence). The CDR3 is CASSYRQDREAFF.

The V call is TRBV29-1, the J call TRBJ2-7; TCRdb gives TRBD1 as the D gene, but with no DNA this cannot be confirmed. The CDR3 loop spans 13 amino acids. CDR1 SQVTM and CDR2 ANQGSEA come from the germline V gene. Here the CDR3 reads CSVEAGDSYEQYF.

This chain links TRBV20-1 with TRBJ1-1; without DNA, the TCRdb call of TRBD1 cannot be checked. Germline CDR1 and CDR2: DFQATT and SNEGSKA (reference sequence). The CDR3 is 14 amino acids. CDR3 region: CSASPGGPRTEAFF.

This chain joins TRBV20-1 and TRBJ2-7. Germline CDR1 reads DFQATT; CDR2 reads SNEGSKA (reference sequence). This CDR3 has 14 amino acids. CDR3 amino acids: CSARDSRSSYEQYF.

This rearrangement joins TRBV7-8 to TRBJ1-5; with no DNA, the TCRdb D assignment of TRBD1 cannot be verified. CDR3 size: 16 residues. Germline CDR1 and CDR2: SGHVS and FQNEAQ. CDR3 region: CASSQVGAGVPQPQHF.

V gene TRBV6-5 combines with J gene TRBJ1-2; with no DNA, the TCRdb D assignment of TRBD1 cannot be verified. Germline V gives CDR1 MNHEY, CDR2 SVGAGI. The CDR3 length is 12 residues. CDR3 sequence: CASHGGGYGYTF.

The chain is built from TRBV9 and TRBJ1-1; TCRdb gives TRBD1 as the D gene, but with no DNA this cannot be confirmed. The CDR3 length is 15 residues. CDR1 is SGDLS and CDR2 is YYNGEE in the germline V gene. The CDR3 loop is CASQAGTGRNTEAFF.

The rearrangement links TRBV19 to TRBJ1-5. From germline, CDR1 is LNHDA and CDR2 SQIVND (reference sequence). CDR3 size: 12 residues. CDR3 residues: CASSAGSQPQHF.

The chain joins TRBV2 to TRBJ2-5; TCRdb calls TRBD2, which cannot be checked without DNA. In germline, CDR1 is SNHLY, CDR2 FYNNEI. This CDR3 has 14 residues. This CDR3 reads CASTPRDLGETQYF.

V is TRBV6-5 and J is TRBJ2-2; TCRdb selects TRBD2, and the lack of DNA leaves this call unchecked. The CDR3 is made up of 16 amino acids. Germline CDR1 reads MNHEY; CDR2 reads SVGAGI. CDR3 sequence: CASSYSGLANTGELFF.

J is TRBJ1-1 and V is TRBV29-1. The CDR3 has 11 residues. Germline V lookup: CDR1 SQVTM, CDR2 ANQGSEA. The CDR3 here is CSVEQNTEAFF.

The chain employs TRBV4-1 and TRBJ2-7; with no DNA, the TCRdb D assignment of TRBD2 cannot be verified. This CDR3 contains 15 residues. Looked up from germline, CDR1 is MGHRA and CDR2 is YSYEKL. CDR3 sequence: CASSQILASSYEQYF.

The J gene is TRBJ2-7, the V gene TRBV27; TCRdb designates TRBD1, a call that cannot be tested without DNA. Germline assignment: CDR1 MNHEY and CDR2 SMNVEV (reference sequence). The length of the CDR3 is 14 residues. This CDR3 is CASSWTGGFREQYF.

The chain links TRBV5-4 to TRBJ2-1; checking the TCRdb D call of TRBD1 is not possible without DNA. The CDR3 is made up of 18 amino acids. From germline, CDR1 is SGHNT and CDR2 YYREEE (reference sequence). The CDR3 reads CASSTRAAGDNSYNEQFF.

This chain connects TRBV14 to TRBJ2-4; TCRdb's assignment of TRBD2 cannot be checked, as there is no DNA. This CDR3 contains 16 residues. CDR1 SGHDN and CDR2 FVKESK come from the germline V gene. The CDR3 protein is CASSQVKGPAKNIQYF.

The CDR3 is CSASTSGGPNEQFF. The chain couples TRBV20-1 to TRBJ2-1; the D call of TRBD2 rests on TCRdb alone, since no DNA is present to check it. Looked up from germline, CDR1 is DFQATT and CDR2 is SNEGSKA (reference sequence). CDR3 size: 14 residues.

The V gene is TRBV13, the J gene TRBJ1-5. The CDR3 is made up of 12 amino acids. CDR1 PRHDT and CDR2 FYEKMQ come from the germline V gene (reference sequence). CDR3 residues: CASSSRGQPQHF.

CDR3 loop: CASSLQGAGQPQHF. The chain recombines TRBV7-9 with TRBJ1-5; TCRdb's assignment of TRBD1 cannot be checked, as there is no DNA. Looked up from germline, CDR1 is SEHNR and CDR2 is FQNEAQ (reference sequence). This CDR3 region has 14 residues.

CDR3 sequence reads: CASSPKEGKTNYGYTF. The chain is built from TRBV7-9 and TRBJ1-2. CDR1 is SEHNR and CDR2 is FQNEAQ in the germline V gene (reference sequence). This CDR3 is 16 amino acids long.